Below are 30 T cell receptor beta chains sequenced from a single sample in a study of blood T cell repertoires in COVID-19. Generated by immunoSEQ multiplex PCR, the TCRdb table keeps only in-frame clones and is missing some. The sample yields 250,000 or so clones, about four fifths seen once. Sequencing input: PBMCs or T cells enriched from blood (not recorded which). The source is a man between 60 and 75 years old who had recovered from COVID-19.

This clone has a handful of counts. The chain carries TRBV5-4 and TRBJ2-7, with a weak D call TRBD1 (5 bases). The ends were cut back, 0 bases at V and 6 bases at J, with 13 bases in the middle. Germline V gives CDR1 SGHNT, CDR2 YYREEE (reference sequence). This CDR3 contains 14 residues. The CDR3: CASSLEGQGREQYF. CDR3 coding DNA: TGTGCCAGCAGCTTGGAGGGTCAGGGTCGCGAGCAGTACTTC. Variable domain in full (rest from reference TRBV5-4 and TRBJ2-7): ETGVTQSPTHLIKTRGQQVTLRCSSQSGHNTVSWYQQALGQGPQFIFQYYREEENGRGNFPPRFSGLQFPNYSSELNVNALELDDSALYLCASSLEGQGREQYFGPGTRLTVT.

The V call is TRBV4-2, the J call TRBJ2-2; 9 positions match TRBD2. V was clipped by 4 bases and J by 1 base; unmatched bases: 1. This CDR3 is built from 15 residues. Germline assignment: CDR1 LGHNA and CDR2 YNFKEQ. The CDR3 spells CASSLSGGNTGELFF. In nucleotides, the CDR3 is TGTGCCAGCAGCCTTAGCGGGGGGAACACCGGGGAGCTGTTTTTT.

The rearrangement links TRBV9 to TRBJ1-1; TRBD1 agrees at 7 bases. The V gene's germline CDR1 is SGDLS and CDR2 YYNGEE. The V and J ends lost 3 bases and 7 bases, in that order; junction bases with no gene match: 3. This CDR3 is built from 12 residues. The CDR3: CASSARTGEAFF. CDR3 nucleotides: TGTGCCAGCAGCGCCCGGACAGGTGAAGCTTTCTTT.

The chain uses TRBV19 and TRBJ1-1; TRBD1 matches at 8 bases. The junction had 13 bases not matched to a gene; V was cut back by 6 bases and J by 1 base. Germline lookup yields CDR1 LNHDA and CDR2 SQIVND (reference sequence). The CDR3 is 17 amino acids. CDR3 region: CASRDQGALSGNTEAFF. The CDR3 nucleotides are TGTGCCAGTAGGGATCAGGGGGCCTTATCTGGGAACACTGAAGCTTTCTTT.

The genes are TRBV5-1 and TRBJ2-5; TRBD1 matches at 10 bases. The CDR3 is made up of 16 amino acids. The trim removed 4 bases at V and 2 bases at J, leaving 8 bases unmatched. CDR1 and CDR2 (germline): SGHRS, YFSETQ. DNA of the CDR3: TGCGCCAGCAGCGCCCAGACAGGGGGCGGGCAAGAGACCCAGTACTTC. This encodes CASSAQTGGGQETQYF.

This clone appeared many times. CDR3 nucleotide sequence: TGCGCCAGCAGCCAAGGGACAACTGTAACCGGGGAGCTGTTTTTT. Translated, it gives CASSQGTTVTGELFF. The V call is TRBV4-3, the J call TRBJ2-2; maybe TRBD1 (5 bases). V was shortened by 1 base and J by 5 bases, with 11 bases between the two germline ends. The CDR3 sequence is 15 residues long. Germline V CDR1 and CDR2: LGHNA, YSLEER.

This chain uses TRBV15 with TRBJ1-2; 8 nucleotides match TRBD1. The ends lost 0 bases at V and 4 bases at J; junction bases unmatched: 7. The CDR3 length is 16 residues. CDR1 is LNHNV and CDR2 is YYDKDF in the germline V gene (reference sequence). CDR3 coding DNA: TGTGCCACCAGCAGAGATCGGGTTACAGGGGGCTATGGCTACACCTTC. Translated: CATSRDRVTGGYGYTF.

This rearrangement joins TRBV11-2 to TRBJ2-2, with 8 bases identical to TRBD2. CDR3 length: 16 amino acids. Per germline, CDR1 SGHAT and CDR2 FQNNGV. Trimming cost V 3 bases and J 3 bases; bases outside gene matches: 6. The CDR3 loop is CASSFGGGSYTGELFF. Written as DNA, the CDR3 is TGTGCCAGCAGCTTCGGCGGGGGGTCATACACCGGGGAGCTGTTTTTT.

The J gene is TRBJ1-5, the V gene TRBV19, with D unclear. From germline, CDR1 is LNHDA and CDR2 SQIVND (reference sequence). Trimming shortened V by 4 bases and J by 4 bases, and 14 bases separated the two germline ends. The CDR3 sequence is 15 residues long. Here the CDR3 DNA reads TGTGCCAGTAGTACCCTGGAGGGTCTAAATCAGCCCCAGCATTTT. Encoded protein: CASSTLEGLNQPQHF.

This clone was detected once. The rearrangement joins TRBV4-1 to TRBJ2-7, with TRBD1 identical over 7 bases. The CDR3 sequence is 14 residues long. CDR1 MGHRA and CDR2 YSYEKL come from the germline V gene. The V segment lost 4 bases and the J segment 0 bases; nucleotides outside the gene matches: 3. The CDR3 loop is CASSRGTVSYEQYF. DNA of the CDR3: TGCGCCAGCAGCCGAGGGACAGTCTCCTACGAGCAGTACTTC.

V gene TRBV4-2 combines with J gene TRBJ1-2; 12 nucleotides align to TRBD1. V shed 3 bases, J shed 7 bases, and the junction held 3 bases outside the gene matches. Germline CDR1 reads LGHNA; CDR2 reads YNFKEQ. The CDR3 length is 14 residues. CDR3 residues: CASSQGTGGFGYTF. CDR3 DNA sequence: TGTGCCAGCAGCCAGGGGACAGGGGGCTTTGGCTACACCTTC.

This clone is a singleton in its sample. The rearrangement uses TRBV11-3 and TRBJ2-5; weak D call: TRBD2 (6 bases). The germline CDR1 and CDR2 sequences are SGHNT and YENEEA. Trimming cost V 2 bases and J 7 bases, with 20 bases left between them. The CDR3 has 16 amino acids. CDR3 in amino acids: CASSLLGSGRILTQYF. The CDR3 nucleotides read TGTGCCAGCAGCTTACTGGGCAGTGGGAGGATATTGACCCAGTACTTC.

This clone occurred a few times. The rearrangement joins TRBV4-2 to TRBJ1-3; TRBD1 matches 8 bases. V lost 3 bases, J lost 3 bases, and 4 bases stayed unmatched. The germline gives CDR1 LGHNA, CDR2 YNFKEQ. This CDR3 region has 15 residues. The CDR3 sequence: CASSQQTGVGNTIYF. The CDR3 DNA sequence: TGTGCCAGCAGCCAGCAGACAGGGGTTGGAAACACCATATATTTT.

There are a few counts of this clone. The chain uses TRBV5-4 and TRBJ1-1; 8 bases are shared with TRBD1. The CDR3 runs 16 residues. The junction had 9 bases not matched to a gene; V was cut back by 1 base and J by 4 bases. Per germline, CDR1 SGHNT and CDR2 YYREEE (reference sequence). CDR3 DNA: TGTGCCAGCAGCTTGTCTTGGGACAGGCCGGGCACTGAAGCTTTCTTT. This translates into CASSLSWDRPGTEAFF.

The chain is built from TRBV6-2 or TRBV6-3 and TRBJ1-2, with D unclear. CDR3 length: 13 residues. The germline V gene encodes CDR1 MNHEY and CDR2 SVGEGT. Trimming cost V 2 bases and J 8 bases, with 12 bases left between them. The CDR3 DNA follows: TGTGCCAGCAGTTACGCGCAGGATGGAGGCTACACCTTC. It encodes CASSYAQDGGYTF.

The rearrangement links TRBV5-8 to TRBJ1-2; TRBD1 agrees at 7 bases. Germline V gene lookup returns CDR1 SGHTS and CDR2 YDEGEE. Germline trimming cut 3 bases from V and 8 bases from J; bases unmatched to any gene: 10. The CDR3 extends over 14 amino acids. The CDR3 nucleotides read TGTGCCAGCAGCTCAAACAGGGGTTCCGGAGGCTACACCTTC. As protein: CASSSNRGSGGYTF.

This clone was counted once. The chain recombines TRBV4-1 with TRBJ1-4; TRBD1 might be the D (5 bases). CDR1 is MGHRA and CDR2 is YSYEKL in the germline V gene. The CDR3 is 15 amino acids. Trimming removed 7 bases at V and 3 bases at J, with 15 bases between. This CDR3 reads CASTGVPHANEKLFF. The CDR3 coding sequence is TGCGCCAGCACGGGGGTCCCACATGCTAATGAAAAACTGTTTTTT.

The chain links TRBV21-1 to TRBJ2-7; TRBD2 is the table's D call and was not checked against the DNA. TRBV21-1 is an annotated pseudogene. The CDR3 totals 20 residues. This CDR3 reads CASSKDRRRRTSLNHYEQYF. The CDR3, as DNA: TGTGCCAGCAGCAAAGATCGTCGGAGACGAACCTCCTTGAATCACTACGAGCAGTACTTC.

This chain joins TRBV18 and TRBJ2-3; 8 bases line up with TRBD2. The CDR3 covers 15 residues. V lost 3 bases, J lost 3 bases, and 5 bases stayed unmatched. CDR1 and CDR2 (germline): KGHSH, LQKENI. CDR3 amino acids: CASSPPSSGTDTQYF. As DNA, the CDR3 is TGTGCCAGCTCACCTCCCTCTAGCGGGACAGATACGCAGTATTTT.

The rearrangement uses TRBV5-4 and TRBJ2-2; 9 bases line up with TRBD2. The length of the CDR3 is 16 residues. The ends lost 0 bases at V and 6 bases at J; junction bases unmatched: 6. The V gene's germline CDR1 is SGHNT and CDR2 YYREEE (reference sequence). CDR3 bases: TGTGCCAGCAGCTTGGGAGGAGGCGGGGGGGCCGGGGAGCTGTTTTTT. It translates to CASSLGGGGGAGELFF.

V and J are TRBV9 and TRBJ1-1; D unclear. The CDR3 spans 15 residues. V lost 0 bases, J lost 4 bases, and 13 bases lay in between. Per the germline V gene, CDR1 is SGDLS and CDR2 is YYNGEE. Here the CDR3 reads CASSVVAGRITEAFF. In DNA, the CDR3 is TGTGCCAGCAGCGTAGTGGCGGGCAGGATCACTGAAGCTTTCTTT.

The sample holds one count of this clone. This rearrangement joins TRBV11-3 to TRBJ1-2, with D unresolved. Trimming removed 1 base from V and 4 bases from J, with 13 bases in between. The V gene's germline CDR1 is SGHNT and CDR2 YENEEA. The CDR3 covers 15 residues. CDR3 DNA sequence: TGTGCCAGCAGCTTAGTCCCTACAGCCCCCTATGGCTACACCTTC. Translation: CASSLVPTAPYGYTF.

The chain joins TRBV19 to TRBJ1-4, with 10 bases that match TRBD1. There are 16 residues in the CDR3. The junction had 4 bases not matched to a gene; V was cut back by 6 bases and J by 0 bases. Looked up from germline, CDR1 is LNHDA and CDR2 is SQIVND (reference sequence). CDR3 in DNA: TGTGCCAGTAGACCCGGGACAGGGGCAACTAATGAAAAACTGTTTTTT. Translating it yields CASRPGTGATNEKLFF.

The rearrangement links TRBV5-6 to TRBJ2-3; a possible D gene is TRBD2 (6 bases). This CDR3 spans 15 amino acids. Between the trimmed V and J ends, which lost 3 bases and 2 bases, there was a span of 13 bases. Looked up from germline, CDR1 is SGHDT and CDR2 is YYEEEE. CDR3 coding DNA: TGTGCCAGCAGCTCCCCCGGGACTCCCACAGATACGCAGTATTTT. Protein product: CASSSPGTPTDTQYF. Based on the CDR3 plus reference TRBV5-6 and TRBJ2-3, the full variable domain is DAGVTQSPTHLIKTRGQQVTLRCSPKSGHDTVSWYQQALGQGPQFIFQYYEEEERQRGNFPDRFSGHQFPNYSSELNVNALLLGDSALYLCASSSPGTPTDTQYFGPGTRLTVL.

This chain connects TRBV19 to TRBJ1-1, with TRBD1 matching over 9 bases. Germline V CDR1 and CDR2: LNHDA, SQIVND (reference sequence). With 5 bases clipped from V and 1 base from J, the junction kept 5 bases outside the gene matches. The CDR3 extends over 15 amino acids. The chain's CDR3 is CASSPLGQGNTEAFF. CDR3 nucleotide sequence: TGTGCCAGTAGTCCCTTGGGACAGGGGAACACTGAAGCTTTCTTT. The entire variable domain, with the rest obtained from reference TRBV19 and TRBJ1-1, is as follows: DGGITQSPKYLFRKEGQNVTLSCEQNLNHDAMYWYRQDPGQGLRLIYYSQIVNDFQKGDIAEGYSVSREKKESFPLTVTSAQKNPTAFYLCASSPLGQGNTEAFFGQGTRLTVV.

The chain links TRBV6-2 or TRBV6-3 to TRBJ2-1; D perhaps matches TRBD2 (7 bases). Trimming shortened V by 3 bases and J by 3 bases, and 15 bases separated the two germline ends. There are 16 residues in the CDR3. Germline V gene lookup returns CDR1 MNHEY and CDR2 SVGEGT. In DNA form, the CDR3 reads TGTGCCAGCAGTTATCTAGGGCGGGGGCTCTACAATGAGCAGTTCTTC. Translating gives CASSYLGRGLYNEQFF.

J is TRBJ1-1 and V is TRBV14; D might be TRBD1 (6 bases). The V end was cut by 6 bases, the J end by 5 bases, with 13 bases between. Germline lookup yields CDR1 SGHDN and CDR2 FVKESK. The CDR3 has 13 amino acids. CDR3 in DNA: TGTGCCAGCAGTCTCCAGGGGAGAACTGAAGCTTTCTTT. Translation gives CASSLQGRTEAFF.

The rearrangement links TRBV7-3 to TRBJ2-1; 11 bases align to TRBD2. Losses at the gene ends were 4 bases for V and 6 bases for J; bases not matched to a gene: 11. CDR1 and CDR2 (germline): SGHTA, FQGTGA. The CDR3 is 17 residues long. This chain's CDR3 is CASSSLAGGLHGNEQFF. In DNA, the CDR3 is TGTGCCAGCAGCTCCCTAGCGGGGGGATTGCACGGCAATGAGCAGTTCTTC. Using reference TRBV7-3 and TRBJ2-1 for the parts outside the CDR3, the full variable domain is GAGVSQTPSNKVTEKGKYVELRCDPISGHTALYWYRQSLGQGPEFLIYFQGTGAADDSGLPNDRFFAVRPEGSVSTLKIQRTERGDSAVYLCASSSLAGGLHGNEQFFGPGTRLTVL.

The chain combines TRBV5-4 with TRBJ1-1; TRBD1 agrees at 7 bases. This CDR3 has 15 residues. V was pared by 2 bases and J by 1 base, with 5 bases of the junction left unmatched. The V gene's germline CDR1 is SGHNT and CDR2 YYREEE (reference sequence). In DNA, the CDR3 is TGTGCCAGCAGCTTAAGGACAGGAAAGAACACTGAAGCTTTCTTT. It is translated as CASSLRTGKNTEAFF.

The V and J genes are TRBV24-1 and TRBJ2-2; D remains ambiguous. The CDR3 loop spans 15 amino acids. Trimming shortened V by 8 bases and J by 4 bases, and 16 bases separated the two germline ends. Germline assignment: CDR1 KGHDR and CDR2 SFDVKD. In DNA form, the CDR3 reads TGTGCCACCACCTCCACGAGAGTTTTCACCGGGGAGCTGTTTTTT. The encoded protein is CATTSTRVFTGELFF.